This entry is about one T cell receptor beta chain. Trimming removed 6 bases at V and 5 bases at J, with 14 bases between. Germline-derived CDR1 and CDR2 are MGHDK and SYGVNS. The CDR3 spans 13 residues. These data belong to a study of blood T cell repertoires in COVID-19. In the original processing: Amplified reference gene primers provided the basis for estimating nucleated cell counts. Assay: immunoSEQ multiplex PCR; the TCRdb copy retains only in-frame clones and omits some. The V and J calls and clone size were taken over from that table, and D and trimming were inferred from the DNA. This table has approximately 200,000 clones, approximately 94% appearing once.

The chain recombines TRBV25-1 with TRBJ2-7, with D maybe TRBD1 (5 bases). The material sequenced was peripheral blood. This TCR was sampled from a man aged 25-45 years with COVID-19, enrolled during active disease. CDR3 DNA sequence: TGTGCCAGCAGCTGGGCAGGGCTTAACGAGCAGTACTTC. The encoded protein is CASSWAGLNEQYF.